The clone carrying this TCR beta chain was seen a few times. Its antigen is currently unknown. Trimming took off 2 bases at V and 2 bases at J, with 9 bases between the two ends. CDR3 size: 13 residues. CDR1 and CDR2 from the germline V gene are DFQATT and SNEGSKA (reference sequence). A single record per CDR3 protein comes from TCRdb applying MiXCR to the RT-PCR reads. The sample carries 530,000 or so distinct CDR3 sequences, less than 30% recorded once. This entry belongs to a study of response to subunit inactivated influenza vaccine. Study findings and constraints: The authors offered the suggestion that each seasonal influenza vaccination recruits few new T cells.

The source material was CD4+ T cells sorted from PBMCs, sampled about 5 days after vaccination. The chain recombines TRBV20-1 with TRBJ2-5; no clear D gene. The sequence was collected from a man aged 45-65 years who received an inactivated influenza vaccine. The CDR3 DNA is TGCAGTGCTAGAAGGCCGAATCAAGAGACCCAGTACTTC. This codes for CSARRPNQETQYF.